This T cell receptor beta chain was documented in a study of T cell responses to AZD1222 COVID-19 vaccine. This clone was counted a single time. Its target is unknown. The repertoire was sequenced with immunoSEQ multiplex PCR; TCRdb's copy has only in-frame clones and lacks some. Of roughly 120,000 clones detected, around 85% appear once; the ten largest clones hold 1.5% to 2%. Study results and caveats: As reported, nearly half of all spike-specific TCRs target variant regions that are unmutated. Compared with day 0, the breadth and depth of the Spike-specific TCR repertoire rose significantly after two doses of AZD1222.

Germline V CDR1 and CDR2: SGHAT, FQNNGV. The CDR3 has 13 residues. The germline V and J ends were trimmed by 5 bases and 3 bases, with 11 bases remaining between them. The chain is built from TRBV11-2 and TRBJ2-7; possible D gene TRBD2, 6 bases. The sequence was collected from an adult in good health. The specimen comprised peripheral blood, sampled on day 0 of AZD1222 vaccination. The CDR3 reads CASSLRDFYEQYF. The CDR3 DNA reads as TGTGCCAGCAGCCTACGGGACTTCTACGAGCAGTACTTC.